The sequence of this T cell receptor beta chain was determined in a study of blood T cell repertoires in COVID-19. About the research overall: Both acute and convalescent COVID-19 samples were obtained from the United States, Italy and Spain. Sample material is recorded as cDNA or gDNA derived from T cells, B-cell-depleted T cells, or PBMCs.

CDR1 and CDR2 (germline): LGHDT, YNNKEL (reference sequence). CDR3 length: 15 amino acids. V lost 1 base and J 8 bases, leaving 17 bases between the germline ends. The authors' processing: The authors estimated nucleated cell counts from reference gene primer amplification. Using immunoSEQ multiplex PCR, the repertoire was profiled, and TCRdb retains in-frame clones only, with some absent. Clonal size and the V and J genes are those of that table, whereas D and trimming came from the DNA. The sample includes around 300,000 clones, around 88% of them seen just once. Sequenced sample: peripheral blood. The chain combines TRBV3-1 (or the pseudogene TRBV3-2) with TRBJ1-1; D call uncertain. The TCR comes from a man aged 25-45 years with active or convalescent COVID-19. Here the CDR3 reads CASSQGLWLFTEAFF. CDR3 DNA sequence: TGTGCCAGCAGCCAAGGCTTATGGCTTTTTACGGAAGCTTTCTTT.